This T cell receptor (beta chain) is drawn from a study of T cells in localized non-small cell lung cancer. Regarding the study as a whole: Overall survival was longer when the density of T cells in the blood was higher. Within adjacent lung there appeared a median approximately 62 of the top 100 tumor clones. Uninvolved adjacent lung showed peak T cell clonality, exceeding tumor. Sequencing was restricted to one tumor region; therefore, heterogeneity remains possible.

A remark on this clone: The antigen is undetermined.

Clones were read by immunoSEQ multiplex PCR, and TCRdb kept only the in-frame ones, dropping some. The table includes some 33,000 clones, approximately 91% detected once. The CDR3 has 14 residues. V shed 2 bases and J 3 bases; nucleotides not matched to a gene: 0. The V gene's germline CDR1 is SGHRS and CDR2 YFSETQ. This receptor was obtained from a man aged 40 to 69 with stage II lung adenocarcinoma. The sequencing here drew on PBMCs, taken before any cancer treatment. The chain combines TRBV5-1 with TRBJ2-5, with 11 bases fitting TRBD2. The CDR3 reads CASSFSGGEETQYF. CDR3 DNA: TGCGCCAGCAGCTTTAGCGGGGGGGAAGAGACCCAGTACTTC. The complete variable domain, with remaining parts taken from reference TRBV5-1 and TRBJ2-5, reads KAGVTQTPRYLIKTRGQQVTLSCSPISGHRSVSWYQQTPGQGLQFLFEYFSETQRNKGNFPGRFSGRQFSNSRSEMNVSTLELGDSALYLCASSFSGGEETQYFGPGTRLLVL.